Given below is one T cell receptor (beta chain) in context. The protocol was immunoSEQ multiplex PCR, while the TCRdb copy is restricted to in-frame clones and leaves out a portion. Altogether 55,000 to 70,000 clones are present, 70% to 90% being singletons, with the ten largest covering about 1%. This sample was taken from a study of OX40 agonist ivuxolimab in advanced cancers. The overall study: People in dose escalation had one of these cancers: hepatocellular carcinoma, melanoma, renal cell or head and neck cancer. Patients achieving partial responses numbered three: one hepatocellular carcinoma case and two cutaneous melanoma cases. Prior anti-PD-1, anti-PD-L1 or anti-CTLA-4 therapy did not bar entry, and more than 35% had some.

CDR1 and CDR2 (germline): MNHNY, SVGAGI (reference sequence). V gave up 6 bases and J gave up 2 bases; unmatched junction bases: 8. This CDR3 region has 15 residues. This chain joins TRBV6-6 and TRBJ2-5, with TRBD1 matching 8 bases. The sequence was obtained from an adult with an advanced solid tumor such as melanoma, head and neck, liver or kidney cancer. The specimen was CD4+ or CD8+ T cells sorted from blood, collected in a trial of the OX40 agonist ivuxolimab. CDR3 region: CASSRRDRLQETQYF. The DNA for the CDR3 is TGTGCCAGCAGCCGCCGGGACAGGCTACAAGAGACCCAGTACTTC.